The 22 T cell receptor beta chains presented below share a single source sample, sequenced in a study of T cell repertoires in cytomegalovirus infection. TCRdb ran MiXCR on the reads and lists one entry per CDR3 protein. The data contain 750,000 to 900,000 distinct CDR3 sequences, just under 30% of them singletons. For these TCRs, the target antigens are not known. The sequenced sample was cultured CD8+ T cells from PBMCs, obtained from culture after CMV antigen stimulation. Receptors were obtained from a human donor in good health (CMV status not recorded). Some clones in this sample may be carry-over from other donors' samples.

J is TRBJ1-2 and V is TRBV20-1, with D possibly matching TRBD1 (5 bases). Germline V lookup: CDR1 DFQATT, CDR2 SNEGSKA (reference sequence). The CDR3 length is 13 residues. CDR3 sequence reads: CSVYRIPTIGYTF. Here the CDR3 DNA reads TGCAGCGTATACAGGATCCCCACGATTGGCTACACCTTC.

The chain is built from TRBV5-5 and TRBJ2-3; 7 nucleotides agree with TRBD2. The germline gives CDR1 SGHKS, CDR2 YYEKEE (reference sequence). Trimming took 5 bases from V and 5 from J; bases not matched to a gene: 11. This CDR3 contains 15 residues. CDR3 coding DNA: TGTGCCAGCAGAATGGAGCTAGCGGCTATAGATACGCAGTATTTT. Residues: CASRMELAAIDTQYF.

The chain links TRBV29-1 to TRBJ2-1; 7 bases line up with TRBD1. Germline V gene sequence: CDR1 SQVTM, CDR2 ANQGSEA. With V trimmed by 0 bases and J by 4 bases, 6 bases remained unmatched. This CDR3 is 15 amino acids long. DNA of the CDR3: TGCAGCGTTGAAGATCTTCGGGACAGATACAATGAGCAGTTCTTC. This codes for CSVEDLRDRYNEQFF.

The gene calls are TRBV7-2 and TRBJ1-6, with 9 bases aligning to TRBD1. This CDR3 has 15 residues. The J segment lost 9 bases and the V segment lost 4 bases, leaving 7 bases of the junction unmatched. Germline CDR1 and CDR2: SGHTA and FQGNSA. Here the CDR3 reads CASSWDPGQGSPLHF. CDR3 sequence (DNA): TGTGCCAGCAGCTGGGACCCGGGACAGGGTTCACCCCTCCACTTT.

This clonotype showed up just once. This sequence joins TRBV11-2 and TRBJ2-3; D is possibly TRBD2 (7 bases). V lost 0 bases to trimming and J lost 3 bases, with 16 bases between them. Germline V CDR1 and CDR2: SGHAT, FQNNGV. The CDR3 covers 17 residues. CDR3 region: CASSLDHLRGPTDTQYF. As DNA, the CDR3 is TGTGCCAGCAGCTTAGATCATTTGCGGGGGCCGACAGATACGCAGTATTTT.

A remark on this clonotype: Given the absence of the conserved phenylalanine or tryptophan at the CDR3 end, a read error is likely. V is TRBV2 and J is TRBJ2-3, with TRBD2 matching over 7 bases. V shed 4 bases and J 3 bases; nucleotides not matched to a gene: 7. Germline V gene data show CDR1 as SNHLY and CDR2 as FYNNEI. The CDR3 is 15 amino acids. Here the CDR3 reads CASSGTRSRTDTQYL. CDR3 coding DNA: TGTGCCAGCAGTGGGACTAGGTCACGGACAGATACGCAGTATTTA.

This clonotype was detected many times. This rearrangement joins TRBV7-8 to TRBJ2-7; tentative D call: TRBD2 (6 bases). CDR1 is SGHVS, CDR2 FQNEAQ, per germline. This CDR3 contains 14 residues. V was clipped by 5 bases and J by 3 bases, with 14 bases between them. The CDR3 protein is CASSLGTFNYEQYV. CDR3 DNA: TGTGCCAGCAGCCTCGGGACTTTCAACTACGAGCAGTACGTC.

There are a few counts of this clonotype. The genes are TRBV7-9 and TRBJ1-1; TRBD1 matches at 12 bases. J gave up 1 base and V 1 base, and 16 bases lay outside the gene matches. This CDR3 spans 21 amino acids. Germline lookup yields CDR1 SEHNR and CDR2 FQNEAQ (reference sequence). In nucleotides, the CDR3 is TGTGCCAGCAGCTTAGGGAGAGGGACAGGGGGCTTATTTGACTCGAACACTGAAGCTTTCTTT. Translated, it gives CASSLGRGTGGLFDSNTEAFF.

The table lists this clonotype with a few counts. The CDR3: CASSDSVGDQPQHF. The CDR3 DNA sequence: TGTGCCAGCAGTGACTCGGTGGGGGATCAGCCCCAGCATTTT. The rearrangement uses TRBV6-4 and TRBJ1-5; perhaps TRBD1 as D (5 bases). The CDR3 covers 14 residues. Looked up from germline, CDR1 is MRHNA and CDR2 is SNTAGT. V lost 0 bases to trimming and J lost 5 bases, with 8 bases between them.

This chain joins TRBV6-5 and TRBJ2-7; D may be TRBD2 (5 bases). CDR1 MNHEY and CDR2 SVGAGI come from the germline V gene. Trimming shortened V by 0 bases and J by 2 bases, and 8 bases separated the two germline ends. The CDR3 is 14 residues long. CDR3 protein: CASSYSPSTYEQYF. In DNA form, the CDR3 reads TGTGCCAGCAGTTACTCGCCTAGCACCTACGAGCAGTACTTC.

The count of this clonotype is one. This chain joins TRBV27 and TRBJ1-2; D is uncertain. This CDR3 spans 15 amino acids. Between the trimmed V and J ends, which lost 3 bases and 0 bases, there was a span of 11 bases. Germline loops: CDR1 MNHEY, CDR2 SMNVEV (reference sequence). Written as DNA, the CDR3 is TGTGCCAGCAGTTTTGGTACAGATTCTAACTATGGCTACACCTTC. It specifies CASSFGTDSNYGYTF.

The chain joins TRBV5-4 to TRBJ2-7; TRBD2 might be the D (6 bases). Germline assignment: CDR1 SGHNT and CDR2 YYREEE (reference sequence). Trimming cost V 3 bases and J 2 bases, with 18 bases left between them. This CDR3 contains 16 residues. The CDR3 loop is CASSSGGASRTYEQYF. The CDR3 DNA follows: TGTGCCAGCAGCTCCGGAGGGGCCTCAAGGACCTACGAGCAGTACTTC. The full variable domain, its missing parts supplied by reference TRBV5-4 and TRBJ2-7, is ETGVTQSPTHLIKTRGQQVTLRCSSQSGHNTVSWYQQALGQGPQFIFQYYREEENGRGNFPPRFSGLQFPNYSSELNVNALELDDSALYLCASSSGGASRTYEQYFGPGTRLTVT.

This clonotype was observed a handful of times. This chain links TRBV27 with TRBJ2-2; D is undetermined. The V and J ends lost 7 bases and 8 bases respectively, with 8 bases between them. Per the germline V gene, CDR1 is MNHEY and CDR2 is SMNVEV (reference sequence). This CDR3 is 11 amino acids long. Here the CDR3 DNA reads TGTGCCAGCATTGGGGAAGGGGAGCTGTTTTTT. The encoded protein is CASIGEGELFF.

The chain employs TRBV15 and TRBJ2-7; 7 nucleotides agree with TRBD1. Germline CDR1 reads LNHNV; CDR2 reads YYDKDF (reference sequence). The CDR3 spans 16 residues. V shed 3 bases and J 2 bases; nucleotides not matched to a gene: 10. The CDR3 bases are TGTGCCACCAGCAGCTCCTGGGACAGAGAGACCTACGAGCAGTACTTC. Translated: CATSSSWDRETYEQYF.

The rearrangement joins TRBV10-3 to TRBJ1-1; possibly TRBD1 for D (5 bases). Germline V lookup: CDR1 ENHRY, CDR2 SYGVKD. Trimming stripped 4 bases from V and 0 bases from J, with 12 bases between. This CDR3 is built from 15 residues. The CDR3 here is CAISGWGGLNTEAFF. CDR3 nucleotide sequence: TGTGCCATCAGTGGGTGGGGGGGTCTGAACACTGAAGCTTTCTTT.

This clonotype was detected a few times. This chain uses TRBV27 with TRBJ2-5; 7 nucleotides align to TRBD1. Trimming took 2 bases from V and 1 from J; bases not matched to a gene: 4. This CDR3 comprises 15 residues. Germline CDR1 and CDR2: MNHEY and SMNVEV (reference sequence). The CDR3 sequence: CASSLMGDSQETQYF. The DNA of the CDR3 is TGTGCCAGCAGTTTAATGGGGGACAGCCAAGAGACCCAGTACTTC.

J is TRBJ2-7 and V is TRBV6-2 or TRBV6-3; D unresolved. Germline values: CDR1 MNHEY, CDR2 SVGEGT. There are 14 residues in the CDR3. The ends were cut back, 3 bases at V and 4 bases at J, with 13 bases in the middle. The CDR3 spells CASSYAARQYEQYV. In DNA, the CDR3 is TGTGCCAGCAGTTATGCGGCTAGACAATACGAGCAGTACGTC.

The sample holds many counts of this clonotype. The V and J genes are TRBV12-3 or TRBV12-4 and TRBJ2-2; D unresolved. Trimming cost V 7 bases and J 4 bases, with 10 bases left between them. This CDR3 spans 13 amino acids. CDR3 loop: CASTLGGTGELFF. The CDR3 DNA reads as TGTGCCAGCACCCTGGGCGGCACCGGGGAGCTGTTTTTT.

This clonotype has a handful of counts. The rearrangement uses TRBV28 and TRBJ1-1, with TRBD1 as a possible D gene (6 bases). In germline, CDR1 is MDHEN, CDR2 SYDVKM. The CDR3 consists of 15 residues. Trimming stripped 1 base from V and 3 bases from J, with 12 bases between. CDR3 amino acids: CASSLYSAGDTEAFF. The DNA for the CDR3 is TGTGCCAGCAGTTTATACTCGGCAGGGGACACTGAAGCTTTCTTT.

The chain has TRBV6-2 or TRBV6-3 and TRBJ2-3; 9 bases map to TRBD1. The CDR3 runs to 15 residues. Losses at the gene ends were 4 bases for V and 10 bases for J; bases not matched to a gene: 12. Germline assignment: CDR1 MNHEY and CDR2 SVGEGT. The CDR3 DNA is TGTGCCAGCAGTTTAAAACAGGGGGCCCGTCTGTCGCAGTATTTT. Translating it yields CASSLKQGARLSQYF.

A few counts support this clonotype. CDR3 sequence (DNA): TGTGCCAGCAGTTATCCCGGGACAGGACCGGGAACTGAAGCTTTCTTT. The encoded protein is CASSYPGTGPGTEAFF. V usage is TRBV6-2 or TRBV6-3 and J usage is TRBJ1-1, with 8 bases that match TRBD1. Germline trimming cut 3 bases from V and 5 bases from J; bases unmatched to any gene: 11. CDR1 is MNHEY, CDR2 SVGEGT, per germline. The CDR3 consists of 16 residues.

Ten or more counts support this clonotype. The chain carries TRBV7-2 and TRBJ2-7; D not resolved. V lost 1 base and J lost 6, with 10 bases in between. Germline V gene lookup returns CDR1 SGHTA and CDR2 FQGNSA. The CDR3 is 13 residues long. CDR3 sequence (DNA): TGTGCCAGCAGCTTAGGGGGTATGGGCGAGCAGTACGTC. Translating it yields CASSLGGMGEQYV.